The 17 T cell receptor beta chains below were found in one sample sequenced in a study of T cells in Graves' hyperthyroidism and ophthalmopathy. Amplified TCR beta CDR3 regions came from RNA transcripts. First-round RT-PCR targeting the TCR CDR3 was performed with the HTBI primer set. TCRdb re-called the multiplex PCR reads with MiXCR, one entry per CDR3 protein. The table shows approximately 700,000 distinct CDR3 sequences, with roughly 17% occurring only once. Sequenced input: blood. All receptors come from a man aged 18 to 30 with Graves' hyperthyroidism.

This clonotype was counted only a few times. The V call is TRBV11-2, the J call TRBJ2-3; D may match TRBD1 or TRBD2 (5 bases each). The CDR3 contains 15 residues. V was shortened by 8 bases and J by 0 bases, with 15 bases between the two germline ends. Looked up from germline, CDR1 is SGHAT and CDR2 is FQNNGV. The CDR3 spells CASRGTATSTDTQYF. CDR3 bases: TGTGCCAGCCGAGGGACGGCCACTAGCACAGATACGCAGTATTTT.

This clonotype was observed a handful of times. This may come from a read error, since a much larger clone is one base off. V and J are TRBV2 and TRBJ2-5; possible D gene TRBD2, 6 bases. V dropped 3 bases and J dropped 5 bases, with 10 bases sitting between them. CDR1 is SNHLY, CDR2 FYNNEI, per germline. The CDR3 has 13 residues. Here the CDR3 DNA reads TGTGCCAGCAGTGACGCGGGGCGGGAGACCCAGTACTTC. Amino acid sequence: CASSDAGRETQYF.

This clonotype was counted only a few times. The J gene is TRBJ2-1, the V gene TRBV29-1, with D maybe TRBD1 (7 bases). The CDR3 loop spans 18 amino acids. Trimming stripped 5 bases from V and 3 bases from J, with 26 bases between. Germline values: CDR1 SQVTM, CDR2 ANQGSEA. Here the CDR3 reads CSVQGGQRKSTLYNEQFF. Here the CDR3 DNA reads TGCAGCGTTCAGGGGGGTCAGAGAAAATCTACCCTCTACAATGAGCAGTTCTTC.

This clonotype was found many times. The chain has TRBV2 and TRBJ1-1, with no clear D. Trimming shortened V by 8 bases and J by 0 bases, and 4 bases separated the two germline ends. The CDR3 is made up of 11 amino acids. The germline V gene has CDR1 SNHLY and CDR2 FYNNEI. CDR3 nucleotide sequence: TGTGCCAGCTCAGTGAACACTGAAGCTTTCTTT. This encodes CASSVNTEAFF.

Ten or more counts support this clonotype. The genes are TRBV12-3 or TRBV12-4 and TRBJ2-1, with D perhaps TRBD1 or TRBD2 (7 bases each). Trimming stripped 6 bases from V and 2 bases from J, with 20 bases between. The CDR3 contains 17 residues. CDR3 nucleotides: TGTGCCAGCAGGCGACAGGGTGCTAGCGGAGCCTACAATGAGCAGTTCTTC. As protein: CASRRQGASGAYNEQFF.

This clonotype was found a few times. The chain carries TRBV5-4 and TRBJ2-2, with 8 bases identical to TRBD1. The CDR3 sequence is 16 residues long. Germline CDR1 and CDR2: SGHNT and YYREEE (reference sequence). The J segment lost 3 bases and the V segment lost 3 bases, leaving 7 bases of the junction unmatched. CDR3 DNA: TGTGCCAGCAGCTCGGGACAGGTGTTGGACACCGGGGAGCTGTTTTTT. This translates into CASSSGQVLDTGELFF.

The CDR3 nucleotides are TGTGCCAGCAGCTTAGGACGGCTTCGCGAAAAACTGTTTTTT. This encodes CASSLGRLREKLFF. The V call is TRBV6-2 or TRBV6-3, the J call TRBJ1-4; the D is unclear. Between the trimmed V and J ends, which lost 6 bases and 8 bases, there was a span of 16 bases. The CDR3 totals 14 residues. Germline CDR1 MNHEY, CDR2 SVGEGT.

There are many counts of this clonotype. The chain is built from TRBV18 and TRBJ2-7, with 8 bases aligning to TRBD1. The CDR3 is 15 amino acids. Germline V gene lookup returns CDR1 KGHSH and CDR2 LQKENI. Trimming at V came to 3 bases and at J to 3 bases, leaving 7 bases not matched to a gene. The CDR3 nucleotides are TGTGCCAGCTCACCGTCTCAGGGGGCCGTCTACGAGCAGTACTTC. Amino acid sequence: CASSPSQGAVYEQYF.

There are a few counts of this clonotype. The J gene is TRBJ2-7, the V gene TRBV30; TRBD2 matches 11 bases. After removal of 3 bases from V and 1 base from J, the junction contained 11 bases not matched to a gene. The CDR3 spans 17 residues. CDR1 and CDR2 from the germline V gene are GTSNPN and SVGIG (reference sequence). CDR3: CAWRGLAGGPSSYEQYF. In DNA, the CDR3 is TGTGCCTGGAGGGGGCTAGCGGGAGGCCCCTCTTCCTACGAGCAGTACTTC.

At least ten counts were recorded for this clonotype. The chain links TRBV28 to TRBJ2-3; D ambiguous. This CDR3 has 16 residues. V was shortened by 6 bases and J by 0 bases, with 16 bases between the two germline ends. Germline V gene sequence: CDR1 MDHEN, CDR2 SYDVKM. The CDR3 region is CASSPLGHLSTDTQYF. The CDR3 DNA follows: TGTGCCAGCAGCCCCCTTGGGCACCTTAGCACAGATACGCAGTATTTT. Looking up the rest from reference TRBV28 and TRBJ2-3 gives the full variable domain: DVKVTQSSRYLVKRTGEKVFLECVQDMDHENMFWYRQDPGLGLRLIYFSYDVKMKEKGDIPEGYSVSREKKERFSLILESASTNQTSMYLCASSPLGHLSTDTQYFGPGTRLTVL.

This clonotype has a count of ten or more. The rearrangement uses TRBV2 and TRBJ1-4; no clear D gene. The CDR3 totals 11 residues. The V end lost 4 bases, the J end lost 12 bases, and 9 bases lay between the germline ends. Germline assignment: CDR1 SNHLY and CDR2 FYNNEI. The CDR3 coding sequence is TGTGCCAGCAGTGGGGGTGTAGAACTGTTTTTT. It encodes CASSGGVELFF.

This clonotype was seen only a few times. The rearrangement joins TRBV7-9 to TRBJ2-1; TRBD2 matches at 14 bases. This CDR3 has 14 amino acids. Germline CDR1 SEHNR, CDR2 FQNEAQ (reference sequence). The V and J ends lost 11 bases and 8 bases, in that order; junction bases with no gene match: 8. Written as DNA, the CDR3 is TGTGCCTGCCGACTAGCGGGAGGGGCGGATGAGCAGTTCTTC. It specifies CACRLAGGADEQFF.

The rearrangement joins TRBV5-4 to TRBJ1-3, with D possibly TRBD1 on 6 matching bases. In germline, CDR1 is SGHNT, CDR2 YYREEE (reference sequence). V lost 4 bases and J 2 bases, leaving 19 bases between the germline ends. There are 17 residues in the CDR3. The CDR3 DNA reads TGTGCCAGCAGCCCTTCCCAGACAGAGGGGGCTGGAAACACCATATATTTT. This gives the protein CASSPSQTEGAGNTIYF.

The V gene is TRBV2, the J gene TRBJ2-2; TRBD2 is a possible D gene (6 bases). There are 15 residues in the CDR3. Germline CDR1 SNHLY, CDR2 FYNNEI. The V gene lost 3 bases and the J gene lost 1 base, with 9 bases spanning the gap. The CDR3 nucleotides read TGTGCCAGCAGTGATGAGCGGGTGAACACCGGGGAGCTGTTTTTT. It encodes CASSDERVNTGELFF.

The V and J genes are TRBV10-3 and TRBJ1-2; possible D gene TRBD1, 5 bases. From germline, CDR1 is ENHRY and CDR2 SYGVKD. CDR3 length: 16 amino acids. V lost 7 bases, J lost 1 base, and 19 bases lay in between. The CDR3 region has the DNA TGTGCCATCAAGGAGGCAGGGCAAGGGATTAACTATGGCTACACCTTC. This codes for CAIKEAGQGINYGYTF.

The chain combines TRBV20-1 with TRBJ2-4, with TRBD1 as a possible D gene (6 bases). The germline V and J ends were trimmed by 1 base and 8 bases, with 9 bases remaining between them. Germline loops: CDR1 DFQATT, CDR2 SNEGSKA (reference sequence). This CDR3 is built from 12 residues. CDR3 nucleotide sequence: TGCAGTGCTAGAGGGGGGCGGGACATTCAGTACTTC. Protein: CSARGGRDIQYF.

The V and J genes are TRBV11-2 and TRBJ2-2; TRBD1 might be the D (6 bases). The CDR3 is 17 amino acids. V lost 5 bases and J lost 0, with 16 bases in between. Germline values: CDR1 SGHAT, CDR2 FQNNGV. The CDR3 is CASSHPPGQTNTGELFF. In DNA, the CDR3 is TGTGCCAGCAGCCACCCCCCAGGACAGACGAACACCGGGGAGCTGTTTTTT.